This T cell receptor beta chain appears in the sequencing data of a study of T cell repertoires in cytomegalovirus infection. Study-level background: It was recently identified HLA-C-restricted and well-studied HLA-B-restricted CMV epitopes that the study used. It was the public TCR beta signatures that indicated both CMV infection and matching HLA type. The study's findings and limits: Cumulative frequency (of public TCR beta family members) identified carriers of CMV plus the relevant HLA.

MiXCR, applied by TCRdb to the reads, yields one record per CDR3 protein. The sample contains 700,000 to 900,000 distinct CDR3 sequences, roughly 29% of which appear only once. The sample holds many counts of this clonotype. No antigen is known for it. Germline loops: CDR1 SGHTA, CDR2 FQGNSA. The CDR3 loop spans 14 amino acids. The V and J ends lost 5 bases and 4 bases respectively, with 14 bases between them. The TCR originated in a human donor in good health (CMV status not recorded). Some clones in this sample may be carry-over from other donors' samples. Sample: cultured CD8+ T cells from PBMCs, taken from culture after CMV antigen stimulation. The J gene is TRBJ1-1, the V gene TRBV7-2, with a possible D match to TRBD1 (6 bases). CDR3 sequence reads: CASSPQGLITEAFF. DNA of the CDR3: TGTGCCAGCAGCCCCCAGGGGCTTATCACTGAAGCTTTCTTT.